Listed below are T cell receptor beta chains from one sample, sequenced in a study of T cells in Graves' hyperthyroidism and ophthalmopathy. In TCRdb, the multiplex PCR reads were re-called with MiXCR into one record per CDR3 protein. In the table there are roughly 250,000 distinct CDR3 sequences, roughly 17% of which are singletons. Sample: blood. The source is a woman aged 18-29 years with Graves' ophthalmopathy. CDR3s include the opening cysteine and the closing phenylalanine or tryptophan. Each record gives: J gene, V gene, clone size, D gene, CDR3 DNA, CDR3 protein. A D gene is named only where the DNA matches it firmly. Rows may omit the clone size; those that give it use once, few, many or a size class.

J: TRBJ1-6
V: TRBV5-1
size: -
D: TRBD1
DNA: TGTGCCGGCAGCTTGGGGACAGGGCGGGCAGGCTCACCCCTCCACTTT
CDR3: CAGSLGTGRAGSPLHF

J: TRBJ1-2
V: TRBV6-1
size: many
D: TRBD1
DNA: TGTGCCAGCAGGTCCGACAGGGATGGCTACACCTTC
CDR3: CASRSDRDGYTF

J: TRBJ2-5
V: TRBV5-1
size: many
D: TRBD2
DNA: TGCGCCAGCAGCTTGGACTTCGCCCTAGCGGGGCAAGAGACCCAGTACTTC
CDR3: CASSLDFALAGQETQYF

J: TRBJ1-2
V: TRBV12-3/TRBV12-4
size: many
D: -
DNA: TGTGCCAGCACCGAACGCGGCGTTCCCGGCTACACCTTC
CDR3: CASTERGVPGYTF

J: TRBJ1-4
V: TRBV6-2/TRBV6-3
size: many
D: -
DNA: TGTGCCAGCAGCGAGGGACCAACTAATGAAAAACTGTTTTTT
CDR3: CASSEGPTNEKLFF

J: TRBJ2-1
V: TRBV20-1
size: many
D: TRBD2
DNA: TGCAGTGCTAGAGGGTCGGGCGGGAGTATCTCCTACAATGAGCAGTTCTTC
CDR3: CSARGSGGSISYNEQFF

J: TRBJ1-1
V: TRBV2
size: many
D: TRBD1
DNA: TGTGCCAGCGCGACAGGGATGAACACTGAAGCTTTCTTT
CDR3: CASATGMNTEAFF

J: TRBJ2-5
V: TRBV7-2
size: -
D: -
DNA: TGTGCCAGCAGCCAGGCGTGGGGGAATGGACACCAAGAGACCCAGTACTTC
CDR3: CASSQAWGNGHQETQYF

J: TRBJ1-1
V: TRBV12-3/TRBV12-4
size: many
D: -
DNA: TGTGCCAGCAGTCACTTAACAGGGTCTGAAGCTTTCTTT
CDR3: CASSHLTGSEAFF

J: TRBJ2-1
V: TRBV25-1
size: many
D: -
DNA: TGTGCCAGCAGTGAACCCCCTCAACCAGGGCATCTCAAGGATGAGCAGTTCTTC
CDR3: CASSEPPQPGHLKDEQFF

J: TRBJ2-7
V: TRBV28
size: many
D: TRBD2
DNA: TGTGCCAGCAGTTTTTTTGGACGGGGGACTAGCGGGAGGCACTCCTACGAGCAGTACTTC
CDR3: CASSFFGRGTSGRHSYEQYF

J: TRBJ2-1
V: TRBV7-8
size: -
D: TRBD2
DNA: TGTGCCAGCAGCTTAGGAGGGACTAGCGGGAGAAACTACAATGAGCAGTTCTTC
CDR3: CASSLGGTSGRNYNEQFF

J: TRBJ2-7
V: TRBV7-9
size: many
D: -
DNA: TGTGCCAGCAGCCCGGGTAGGGCGGTCTACGAGCAGTACTTC
CDR3: CASSPGRAVYEQYF

J: TRBJ2-7
V: TRBV18
size: many
D: -
DNA: TGTGCCAGCTCACCGGCGACAGCCTCCTACGAGCAGTACTTC
CDR3: CASSPATASYEQYF

J: TRBJ2-1
V: TRBV28
size: -
D: TRBD2
DNA: TGTGCCAGCCGACTAGCGGGAGCTAATGAGCAGTTCTTC
CDR3: CASRLAGANEQFF

J: TRBJ1-1
V: TRBV6-5
size: many
D: -
DNA: TGTGCCAGCAGTTACTCGGGGCGTGAAGCTTTCTTT
CDR3: CASSYSGREAFF

J: TRBJ2-3
V: TRBV20-1
size: many
D: TRBD2
DNA: TGCAGTGTTCGGACTAGCGAAGGGACAGATACGCAGTATTTT
CDR3: CSVRTSEGTDTQYF

J: TRBJ2-1
V: TRBV9
size: -
D: TRBD2
DNA: TGTGCCAGCAGCCGGACTAGCGGGAGGGTCCAGCAGTTCTTC
CDR3: CASSRTSGRVQQFF

J: TRBJ1-1
V: TRBV7-9
size: many
D: -
DNA: TGTGCCAGCAGCTCTTCCAGAATCATACGACAGGAGGACACTGAAGCTTTCTTT
CDR3: CASSSSRIIRQEDTEAFF

J: TRBJ2-1
V: TRBV24-1
size: many
D: TRBD2
DNA: TGTGCCACCAGTGATTTGCCTAGCGGGACCTACAATGAGCAGTTCTTC
CDR3: CATSDLPSGTYNEQFF

J: TRBJ2-3
V: TRBV30
size: -
D: TRBD2
DNA: TGTGCCTGGAGTGGTTTGACTAGCGTGACAGATACGCAGTATTTT
CDR3: CAWSGLTSVTDTQYF

J: TRBJ2-4
V: TRBV5-6
size: many
D: -
DNA: TGTGCCAGCAGCTTGTTGCAGGGGAGGGGCAAAAACATTCAGTACTTC
CDR3: CASSLLQGRGKNIQYF

J: TRBJ2-3
V: TRBV20-1
size: many
D: TRBD2
DNA: TGCAGTGCTAAAGCTAGCGGTTACACAGATACGCAGTATTTT
CDR3: CSAKASGYTDTQYF

J: TRBJ2-1
V: TRBV11-2
size: many
D: TRBD2
DNA: TGTGCCAGCAGTCCATCAGAGCGGGGGGCCTCCTACAATGAGCAGTTCTTC
CDR3: CASSPSERGASYNEQFF

J: TRBJ2-7
V: TRBV20-1
size: many
D: TRBD1
DNA: TGCAGTGCTAGAGATGACCAACAGGGGGCGGCCTACGAGCAGTACTTC
CDR3: CSARDDQQGAAYEQYF

J: TRBJ2-3
V: TRBV6-2/TRBV6-3
size: many
D: -
DNA: TGTGCCAGCAGACCTCACTCGACAGGCACAGATACGCAGTATTTT
CDR3: CASRPHSTGTDTQYF

J: TRBJ2-1
V: TRBV20-1
size: -
D: TRBD2
DNA: TGCAGTGCTAATAGCGGGAGTAAGACCTACAATGAGCAGTTCTTC
CDR3: CSANSGSKTYNEQFF

J: TRBJ2-1
V: TRBV11-1
size: -
D: TRBD2
DNA: TGTGCCAGCAGGCGCCAGCCCGGGGGGTACAATGAGCAGTTCTTC
CDR3: CASRRQPGGYNEQFF

J: TRBJ1-3
V: TRBV5-8
size: few
D: -
DNA: TGTGCCAGCAGCCCGGGACCCGGTGGGAACACCATATATTTT
CDR3: CASSPGPGGNTIYF

J: TRBJ2-1
V: TRBV6-1
size: many
D: -
DNA: TGTGCCAGCAGTTCCACCGAGGACGTCTGGCATGAGCAGTTCTTC
CDR3: CASSSTEDVWHEQFF

J: TRBJ2-2
V: TRBV11-3
size: many
D: -
DNA: TGTGCCAGGGGAACAGGGTTGGGCACCGGGGAGCTGTTTTTT
CDR3: CARGTGLGTGELFF

J: TRBJ2-1
V: TRBV14
size: many
D: -
DNA: TGTGCCAGCAGCGCAGACATCAGCGAGCAGTTCTTC
CDR3: CASSADISEQFF

J: TRBJ2-7
V: TRBV28
size: -
D: -
DNA: TGTGCCAGCAGTGAGTTGGGGGGCCAGTCCTACGAGCAGTACTTC
CDR3: CASSELGGQSYEQYF

J: TRBJ2-3
V: TRBV19
size: -
D: -
DNA: TGTGCCAGTAGTATAGGTCCCACAGATACGCAGTATTTT
CDR3: CASSIGPTDTQYF

J: TRBJ2-7
V: TRBV18
size: many
D: -
DNA: TGTGCCAGCTCACCAGGGGCGGTAAGCTCCTACGAGCAGTACTTC
CDR3: CASSPGAVSSYEQYF

J: TRBJ2-7
V: TRBV6-6
size: many
D: -
DNA: TGTGCCAGCAGTTACTCGAGGGACCCTACCTACGAGCAGTACTTC
CDR3: CASSYSRDPTYEQYF

J: TRBJ1-1
V: TRBV29-1
size: many
D: -
DNA: TGCAGCGTTGTGACGGGACGGAAGGCTGAAGCTTTCTTT
CDR3: CSVVTGRKAEAFF

J: TRBJ2-3
V: TRBV20-1
size: many
D: -
DNA: TGCAGTGCCCCTATCCGGGGGACCACAGATACGCAGTATTTT
CDR3: CSAPIRGTTDTQYF

J: TRBJ2-7
V: TRBV10-3
size: many
D: TRBD2
DNA: TGTGCCATCAGTCTAGCGGGAGGACCCTACGAGCAGTACTTC
CDR3: CAISLAGGPYEQYF

J: TRBJ1-5
V: TRBV12-3/TRBV12-4
size: many
D: -
DNA: TGTGCCAGCAGTTTAAGGGCTGGGGGCAATCAGCCCCAGCATTTT
CDR3: CASSLRAGGNQPQHF

J: TRBJ1-2
V: TRBV5-1
size: many
D: -
DNA: TGCGCCAGCAGCTCACCCGGACAGTTGGGCTACACCTTC
CDR3: CASSSPGQLGYTF

J: TRBJ1-2
V: TRBV18
size: many
D: TRBD1
DNA: TGTGCCAGCTCAGCAACCGGGACAGGGGATTATGGCTACACCTTC
CDR3: CASSATGTGDYGYTF

J: TRBJ1-2
V: TRBV28
size: many
D: -
DNA: TGTGCCAGCACGACAGCCGTTTATGGCTACACCTTC
CDR3: CASTTAVYGYTF

J: TRBJ1-5
V: TRBV15
size: many
D: -
DNA: TGTGCCACCAGCAGCCAAGGGGTCCTGGGCAATCAGCCCCAGCATTTT
CDR3: CATSSQGVLGNQPQHF

J: TRBJ2-4
V: TRBV20-1
size: many
D: -
DNA: TGCAGTGCTAGGTGGAATGAGGGGCACTCAAACATTCAGTACTTC
CDR3: CSARWNEGHSNIQYF

J: TRBJ2-1
V: TRBV11-2
size: many
D: TRBD2
DNA: TGTGCCAGCAGCTTAAGCGGGGGGGCCTACAATGAGCAGTTCTTC
CDR3: CASSLSGGAYNEQFF

J: TRBJ1-3
V: TRBV5-1
size: many
D: -
DNA: TGCGCCAGCAGCTTTGGGGAGAACTCTGGAAACACCATATATTTT
CDR3: CASSFGENSGNTIYF

J: TRBJ1-1
V: TRBV29-1
size: many
D: TRBD1
DNA: TGCAGCGTCCCTGCCGGGACAGGGTTGAGCACTGAAGCTTTCTTT
CDR3: CSVPAGTGLSTEAFF

J: TRBJ1-5
V: TRBV20-1
size: -
D: -
DNA: TGCAGTGCTTTGTTCCAGGGCGGTCAGCCCCAGCATTTT
CDR3: CSALFQGGQPQHF